The clone carrying this T cell receptor beta chain is a singleton in its sample. Trimming shortened V by 0 bases and J by 1 base, and 12 bases separated the two germline ends. In germline, CDR1 is SGHRS, CDR2 YFSETQ. CDR3 length: 16 residues. The sample belongs to a study of technical replicates of blood from four donors. Assay: immunoSEQ multiplex PCR; the TCRdb copy retains only in-frame clones and omits some. The sample yields 62,000 or so clones, about 89% seen once. Sequencing input: PBMCs. The receptor comes from a human donor in good health. Some clones in this sample may be carry-over from other donors' samples. The gene calls are TRBV5-1 and TRBJ2-3; D remains ambiguous. In DNA, the CDR3 is TGCGCCAGCAGCTTGGTTCCAGATACCCGCACAGATACGCAGTATTTT. Amino acids: CASSLVPDTRTDTQYF.